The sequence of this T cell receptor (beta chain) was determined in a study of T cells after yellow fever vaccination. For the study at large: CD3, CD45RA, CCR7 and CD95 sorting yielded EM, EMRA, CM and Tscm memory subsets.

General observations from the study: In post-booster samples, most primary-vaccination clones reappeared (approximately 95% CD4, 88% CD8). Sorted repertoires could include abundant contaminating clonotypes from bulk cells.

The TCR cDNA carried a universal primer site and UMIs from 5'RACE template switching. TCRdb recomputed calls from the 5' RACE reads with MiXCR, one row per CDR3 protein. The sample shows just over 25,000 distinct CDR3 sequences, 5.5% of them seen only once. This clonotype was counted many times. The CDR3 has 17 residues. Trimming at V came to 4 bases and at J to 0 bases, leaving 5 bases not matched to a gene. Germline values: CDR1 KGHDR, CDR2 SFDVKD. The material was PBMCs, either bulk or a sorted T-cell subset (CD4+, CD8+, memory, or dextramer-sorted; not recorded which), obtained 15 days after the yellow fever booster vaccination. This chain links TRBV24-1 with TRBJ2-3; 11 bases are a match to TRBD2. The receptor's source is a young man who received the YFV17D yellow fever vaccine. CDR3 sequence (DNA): TGTGCCACCAGTGACCGACGACTAGCGGGAAGCACAGATACGCAGTATTTT. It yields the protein CATSDRRLAGSTDTQYF.